The clone carrying this T cell receptor beta chain was seen a handful of times. Methods used by the authors: Amplification of reference gene primers was used by the study to estimate nucleated cell counts. This table comes from immunoSEQ multiplex PCR, and its TCRdb copy is limited to in-frame clones, with some not included. V, J and clone size derive from that table, while D and trimming were established from the DNA sequence. The table lists around 67,000 clones, around 88% of them singletons. The data derive from a study of blood T cell repertoires in COVID-19. Sequenced sample: peripheral blood. The clonotype originates from a woman of 80 years or more with active or convalescent COVID-19.

CDR3 sequence (DNA): TGTGCCAGCTCCCGAAGGGACAGCCATGAAGCTTTCTTT. It codes for CASSRRDSHEAFF. The V gene is TRBV27, the J gene TRBJ1-1; 7 positions agree with TRBD1. J gave up 7 bases and V 8 bases, and 10 bases lay outside the gene matches. Germline-derived CDR1 and CDR2 are MNHEY and SMNVEV (reference sequence). The CDR3 covers 13 residues.